This T cell receptor beta chain was sequenced in a study of T cells in Graves' hyperthyroidism and ophthalmopathy. Study results and caveats: The model predicted ophthalmopathy a median around 6 months before onset. Researchers found most expanded thyroid clonotypes above 0.001 in blood as well.

Amplification of TCR beta CDR3 regions used RNA as the template. A set of HTBI primers served as the primers for a first-round RT-PCR of the TCR CDR3. One entry per CDR3 protein results from TCRdb running MiXCR on the multiplex PCR reads. The sample includes 300,000 to 450,000 distinct CDR3 sequences, less than 20% of them seen just once. V lost 6 bases, J lost 8 bases, and 11 bases stayed unmatched. The V gene's germline CDR1 is MDHEN and CDR2 SYDVKM. This CDR3 has 15 amino acids. Turning to this clonotype: The target antigen is unknown. A clone one base away is much larger, so this may be a read error.

The receptor comes from a man younger than 35 with Graves' ophthalmopathy. Sequenced input: blood. This chain links TRBV28 with TRBJ2-1; 9 bases map to TRBD2. In DNA form, the CDR3 reads TGTGCCAGCAGCTCGTCGACTAGCGGCTTTTATGAGCAGTTCTTC. The encoded protein is CASSSSTSGFYEQFF.